This is a list of T cell receptor beta chains from one sample in a study of T cell responses to AZD1222 COVID-19 vaccine. Produced via immunoSEQ multiplex PCR; TCRdb's table is partial and in-frame only. The table records about 140,000 clones, 80% to 95% of them present only once. The sample was peripheral blood, taken 28 days after the second AZD1222 dose. The origin of the receptors is an adult who received the AZD1222 COVID-19 vaccine. The CDR3 runs from the conserved cysteine through the conserved F or W. Fields, in order: clone size, V gene, J gene, CDR3 protein. Where a row states a size, it is once, few, many or the class of an expanded clone; other rows omit it.

>-|TRBV19|TRBJ1-1
CASSMGTPGTEAFF
>-|TRBV7-2|TRBJ2-7
CASSLGVEQYF
>-|TRBV14|TRBJ2-5
CASSLIQGRSGETQYF
>-|TRBV6-4|TRBJ1-2
CASSDSGTNFGGYTF
>-|TRBV30|TRBJ1-4
CAWTGLDEKLFF
>-|TRBV4-3|TRBJ2-1
CASSLWTSHNEQFF
>-|TRBV29-1|TRBJ2-7
CSAGTGGYEQYF
>-|TRBV28|TRBJ1-6
CASRTRVSRTANNSPLHF
>-|TRBV27|TRBJ1-5
CASSLGSGGNQPQHF
>few|TRBV5-4|TRBJ1-1
CASSRTGAEAFF
>-|TRBV30|TRBJ1-1
CAWSAVNTEAFF
>-|TRBV24-1|TRBJ2-1
CATSDSTGQGHNEQFF
>-|TRBV29-1|TRBJ1-1
CSAGPGMNTEAFF
>-|TRBV6-5|TRBJ1-6
CASRGQSNSPLHF
>-|TRBV3-1/TRBV3-2|TRBJ2-2
CASSPLAGVGTGELFF
>-|TRBV5-5|TRBJ2-3
CASSLDSTDTQYF
>medium-sized|TRBV6-1|TRBJ2-2
CASSEALDTGELFF
>-|TRBV27|TRBJ2-7
CASSLWLGSSYEQYF
>-|TRBV5-8|TRBJ2-1
CASSSKTSGSTNEQFF
>-|TRBV27|TRBJ1-5
CASSWAENQPQHF
>-|TRBV3-1/TRBV3-2|TRBJ2-2
CASSQSDLAGTGELFF
>-|TRBV14|TRBJ1-5
CASSQGPGYSNQPQHF
>-|TRBV3-1/TRBV3-2|TRBJ2-7
CASSQGEVYEQYF
>-|TRBV3-1/TRBV3-2|TRBJ1-1
CASSSAGGTEAFF
>-|TRBV6-5|TRBJ2-1
CASSYSGSVEQFF
>-|TRBV9|TRBJ1-5
CASSSGGQPQHF
>-|TRBV25-1|TRBJ2-2
CASTRRGSGELFF
>-|TRBV19|TRBJ2-1
CASSIVIGGTLYNEQFF
>once|TRBV19|TRBJ1-3
CASSPYTTASGNTIYF
>-|TRBV6-5|TRBJ1-1
CASSRGGAEAFF
>-|TRBV5-1|TRBJ1-1
CASRSTGGFTEAFF
>-|TRBV7-2|TRBJ2-2
CASRRDGNTGELFF
>-|TRBV14|TRBJ2-1
CASRTSGLGEQFF
>-|TRBV2|TRBJ2-7
CASRTPDRASSYEQYF